A selection of T cell receptor beta chains follows, all from one sample in a study of spatial heterogeneity in lung cancer. Using its own MiXCR run on the 5' RACE reads, TCRdb lists one record per CDR3 protein. The data contain 13,000 to 15,000 distinct CDR3 sequences, approximately 4.8% of them singletons. Material: lung tumor tissue, obtained at surgery. These receptors all come from a female donor with early-stage non-small cell lung cancer. CDR3s include the opening cysteine and the closing phenylalanine or tryptophan. The D gene is left open where the match is weak. Rows give clone size only sometimes, using once, few, many, or a class for an expanded clone.

j_call v_call clone_size d_call cdr3_length cdr3_aa cdr3_nt
TRBJ1-5 TRBV2 many - 15 CASSESGNSNQPQHF TGTGCCAGCAGTGAATCCGGGAATAGCAATCAGCCCCAGCATTTT
TRBJ1-1 TRBV20-1 many - 14 CSAAYRALNTEAFF TGCAGTGCCGCATACAGGGCCCTGAACACTGAAGCTTTCTTT
TRBJ1-2 TRBV12-3/TRBV12-4 many - 13 CASSQIEGVGYTF TGTGCCAGCAGCCAAATCGAAGGGGTCGGCTACACCTTC
TRBJ1-2 TRBV7-2 - - 14 CASSFGTELYGYTF TGTGCCAGCAGCTTCGGGACGGAACTCTATGGCTACACCTTC
TRBJ1-3 TRBV9 many - 16 CASSVTSAVSGNTIYF TGTGCCAGCAGCGTAACGTCGGCAGTATCTGGAAACACCATATATTTT
TRBJ2-7 TRBV2 many - 12 CASRPETYEQYF TGTGCCAGCCGGCCAGAAACCTACGAGCAGTACTTC
TRBJ2-5 TRBV5-1 medium-sized TRBD1 16 CASSLGGTGYEETQYF TGCGCCAGCAGCTTAGGAGGGACAGGGTACGAAGAGACCCAGTACTTC
TRBJ2-7 TRBV7-8 many - 18 CASSLYIRPGTLSYEQYF TGTGCCAGCAGCTTATATATACGCCCCGGGACACTCTCCTACGAGCAGTACTTC
TRBJ1-4 TRBV29-1 - - 11 CSVVKSEKLFF TGCAGCGTTGTCAAGTCTGAAAAACTGTTTTTT
TRBJ2-3 TRBV5-1 many TRBD2 17 CASSFPGLAGATDTQYF TGCGCCAGCAGCTTCCCGGGACTAGCGGGGGCCACAGATACGCAGTATTTT
TRBJ2-3 TRBV5-1 - - 14 CASSLIWGTDTQYF TGCGCCAGCAGCTTGATCTGGGGAACAGATACGCAGTATTTT
TRBJ1-1 TRBV11-2 few - 12 CASSLVGTEAFF TGTGCCAGCAGCTTAGTAGGTACTGAAGCTTTCTTT
TRBJ2-3 TRBV6-1 many - 14 CASSEGDGPDTQYF TGTGCCAGCAGTGAAGGGGACGGACCAGATACGCAGTATTTT
TRBJ1-6 TRBV7-2 many TRBD1 16 CASSLVATGANSPLHF TGTGCCAGCAGCTTAGTAGCTACAGGGGCTAATTCACCCCTCCACTTT
TRBJ2-1 TRBV20-1 many - 16 CSAALPGRGRHNEQFF TGCAGTGCCGCCCTCCCGGGACGGGGGAGACACAATGAGCAGTTCTTC
TRBJ2-1 TRBV18 large - 13 CASSPDSHNEQFF TGTGCCAGCTCACCGGACAGCCACAATGAGCAGTTCTTC
TRBJ2-3 TRBV4-3 many - 13 CASSQGLEDTQYF TGCGCCAGCAGCCAAGGCCTGGAGGATACGCAGTATTTT
TRBJ2-5 TRBV6-1 many TRBD2 13 CASSGRGKETQYF TGTGCCAGCAGTGGGCGGGGGAAGGAGACCCAGTACTTC
TRBJ1-1 TRBV29-1 many TRBD1 14 CSVGDRVTNTEAFF TGCAGCGTGGGGGACAGGGTAACGAACACTGAAGCTTTCTTT
TRBJ2-4 TRBV5-1 many - 14 CASSWGQSRDIQYF TGCGCCAGCAGCTGGGGACAATCCCGAGACATTCAGTACTTC
TRBJ1-1 TRBV12-3/TRBV12-4 many - 11 CASSRNWVAFF TGTGCCAGCAGCCGCAATTGGGTAGCTTTCTTT
TRBJ2-7 TRBV29-1 many TRBD1 16 CSVEAPDRALGYEQYF TGCAGCGTTGAAGCTCCAGACAGGGCTCTTGGCTACGAGCAGTACTTC
TRBJ1-5 TRBV27 many - 16 CASSPGGSYSNQPQHF TGTGCCAGCAGTCCGGGAGGGTCTTATAGCAATCAGCCCCAGCATTTT
TRBJ2-5 TRBV3-1 many - 14 CASSLELRGRTQYF TGTGCCAGCAGCCTCGAGCTAAGGGGTAGGACCCAGTACTTC
TRBJ1-1 TRBV5-1 many - 12 CASSLAGGSAFF TGCGCCAGCAGCTTGGCGGGGGGTTCGGCTTTCTTT
TRBJ2-2 TRBV5-5 many - 15 CASSSLSPNTGELFF TGTGCCAGCAGCTCCCTGAGCCCTAACACCGGGGAGCTGTTTTTT
TRBJ2-7 TRBV7-7 many TRBD1 15 CASSLGQGVTYEQYF TGTGCTAGCAGCTTAGGACAGGGGGTTACCTACGAGCAGTACTTC
TRBJ2-3 TRBV5-6 many - 17 CASSPGSGYASTDTQYF TGTGCCAGCAGCCCGGGGTCCGGGTACGCAAGCACAGATACGCAGTATTTT
TRBJ1-1 TRBV7-9 few - 11 CASSLSTEAFF TGTGCCAGCAGCTTATCCACTGAAGCTTTCTTT
TRBJ1-5 TRBV20-1 many TRBD1 13 CSALRQGNQPQHF TGCAGTGCCCTAAGACAGGGGAATCAGCCCCAGCATTTT
TRBJ2-5 TRBV3-2 medium-sized - 16 CASSQDRRDYSETQYF TGTGCCAGCAGCCAAGATAGGCGGGACTATTCAGAGACCCAGTACTTC